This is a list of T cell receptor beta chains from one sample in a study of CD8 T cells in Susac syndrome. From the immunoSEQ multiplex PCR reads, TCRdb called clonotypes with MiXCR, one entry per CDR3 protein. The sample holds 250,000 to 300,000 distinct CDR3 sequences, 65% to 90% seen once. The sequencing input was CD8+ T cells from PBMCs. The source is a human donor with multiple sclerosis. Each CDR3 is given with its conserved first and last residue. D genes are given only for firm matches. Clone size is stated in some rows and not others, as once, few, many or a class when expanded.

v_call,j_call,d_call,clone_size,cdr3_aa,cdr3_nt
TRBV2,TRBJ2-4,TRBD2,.,CASSEAARGRDKNIQYF,TGTGCCAGCAGTGAAGCCGCTCGCGGGAGGGACAAAAACATTCAGTACTTC
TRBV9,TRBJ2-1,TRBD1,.,CASSVGGRGLVDEQFF,TGTGCCAGCAGCGTAGGGGGCAGGGGGTTAGTGGATGAGCAGTTCTTC
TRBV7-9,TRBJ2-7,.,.,CASSPPGWAASYEQYF,TGTGCCAGCAGCCCCCCGGGTTGGGCAGCTTCCTACGAGCAGTACTTC
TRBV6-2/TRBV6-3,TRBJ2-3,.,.,CASSYGAHSQYF,TGTGCCAGCAGTTACGGGGCCCACTCGCAGTATTTT
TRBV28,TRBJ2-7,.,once,CASSLMGSVSYEQYF,TGTGCCAGCAGTTTAATGGGGTCCGTAAGCTACGAGCAGTACTTC
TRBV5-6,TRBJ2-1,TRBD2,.,CASSFSGEHNEQFF,TGTGCCAGCAGCTTTAGCGGGGAACACAATGAGCAGTTCTTC
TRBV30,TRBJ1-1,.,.,CACLGTGVGSFF,TGTGCCTGTTTAGGGACCGGGGTTGGGAGTTTCTTT
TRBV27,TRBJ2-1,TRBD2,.,CASRLGTSSYNEQFF,TGTGCCAGCAGACTTGGGACTAGCTCCTACAATGAGCAGTTCTTC
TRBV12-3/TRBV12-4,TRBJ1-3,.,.,CASSLSISGNTIYF,TGTGCCAGCAGTTTATCGATCTCTGGAAACACCATATATTTT
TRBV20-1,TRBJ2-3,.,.,CSAYSVGSGGLTDTQYF,TGCAGTGCTTATTCGGTCGGTTCGGGCGGACTCACAGATACGCAGTATTTT
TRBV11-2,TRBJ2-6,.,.,CASRPSGDSLGSGANVLTF,TGTGCCAGCAGACCGTCGGGGGACAGCCTAGGCTCTGGGGCCAACGTCCTGACTTTC
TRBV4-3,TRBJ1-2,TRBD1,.,CASSEDRAMVPYTF,TGCGCCAGCAGCGAAGACAGGGCGATGGTCCCCTACACCTTC
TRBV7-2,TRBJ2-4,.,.,CASSFEGLRRAKNIQYF,TGTGCCAGCAGCTTCGAAGGACTACGCCGGGCCAAAAACATTCAGTACTTC
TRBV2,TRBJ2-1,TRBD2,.,CASLGLAGNEQFF,TGTGCCAGTTTGGGACTAGCGGGTAATGAGCAGTTCTTC
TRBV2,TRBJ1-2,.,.,CASSDAVGAYGYTF,TGTGCCAGCAGTGATGCGGTGGGGGCCTATGGCTACACCTTC
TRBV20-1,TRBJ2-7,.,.,CSVRQVYEQYF,TGCAGTGTTAGGCAGGTCTACGAGCAGTACTTC
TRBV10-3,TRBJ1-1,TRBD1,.,CAISDRGENTEAFF,TGTGCCATCAGTGACAGGGGGGAGAACACTGAAGCTTTCTTT
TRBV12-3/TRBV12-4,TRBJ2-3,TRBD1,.,CASSTTGFADTQYF,TGTGCCAGCAGTACGACAGGGTTCGCAGATACGCAGTATTTT
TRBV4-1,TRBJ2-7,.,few,CASSQAIGAFDEQYF,TGCGCCAGCAGCCAAGCGATAGGGGCGTTTGACGAGCAGTACTTC
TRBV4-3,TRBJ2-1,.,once,CASSQGSGSSYNEQFF,TGCGCCAGCAGCCAAGGTAGCGGAAGCTCCTACAATGAGCAGTTCTTC
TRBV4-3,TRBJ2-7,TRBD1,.,CASSRHDRGEQYF,TGCGCCAGCAGCCGGCACGACAGGGGCGAGCAGTACTTC
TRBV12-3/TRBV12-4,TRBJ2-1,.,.,CASGPGTGTSLGQFF,TGTGCCAGCGGCCCCGGGACAGGGACTAGCTTGGGGCAGTTCTTC
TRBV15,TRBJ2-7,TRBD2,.,CATSSSASGPWEQYF,TGTGCCACCAGCAGCTCGGCTAGCGGCCCGTGGGAGCAGTACTTC
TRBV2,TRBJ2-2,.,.,CASSESRAGTGELFF,TGTGCCAGCAGTGAATCCAGGGCAGGGACCGGGGAGCTGTTTTTT
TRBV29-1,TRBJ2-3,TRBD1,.,CSVGQGRSTDTQYF,TGCAGCGTCGGACAGGGCCGGAGCACAGATACGCAGTATTTT
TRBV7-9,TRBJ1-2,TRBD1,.,CASSGTGGDYGYTF,TGTGCCAGCAGCGGGACAGGGGGAGACTATGGCTACACCTTC
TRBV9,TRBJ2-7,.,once,CASSHNRASPGYEQYF,TGTGCCAGCAGCCACAACCGGGCCTCCCCAGGCTACGAGCAGTACTTC
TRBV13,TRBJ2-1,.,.,CASSLELDSYNEQFF,TGTGCCAGCAGCTTGGAGCTAGACTCCTACAATGAGCAGTTCTTC
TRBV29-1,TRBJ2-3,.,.,CSVALGDSSTDTQYF,TGCAGCGTTGCCCTAGGGGATTCTAGCACAGATACGCAGTATTTT
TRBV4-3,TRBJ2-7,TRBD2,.,CASSQDGALAGGQYEQYF,TGCGCCAGCAGCCAAGATGGGGCGCTAGCGGGAGGGCAATACGAGCAGTACTTC
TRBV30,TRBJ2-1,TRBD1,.,CAYKSAGGRYNEQFF,TGTGCCTATAAGTCCGCAGGGGGCCGTTACAATGAGCAGTTCTTC
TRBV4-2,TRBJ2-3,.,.,CASSQEMMVPDTQYF,TGTGCCAGCAGCCAAGAAATGATGGTTCCAGATACGCAGTATTTT
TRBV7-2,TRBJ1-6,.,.,CASSDMGLSPLHF,TGTGCCAGCAGCGACATGGGCCTTTCACCCCTCCACTTT
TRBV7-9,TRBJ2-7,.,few,CASSSPGTGVYEQYF,TGTGCCAGCAGCTCACCCGGGACCGGAGTTTACGAGCAGTACTTC
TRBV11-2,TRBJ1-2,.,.,CASSLQQGSRGYTF,TGTGCCAGCAGCTTGCAACAGGGTAGTCGTGGCTACACCTTC
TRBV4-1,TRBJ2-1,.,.,CASSQEITGYNEQFF,TGCGCCAGCAGCCAAGAAATAACAGGCTACAATGAGCAGTTCTTC
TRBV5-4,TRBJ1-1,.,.,CASSYASQQGWTEAFF,TGTGCCAGCAGCTACGCTTCCCAACAGGGTTGGACTGAAGCTTTCTTT
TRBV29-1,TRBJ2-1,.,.,CSVEATDITYNEQFF,TGCAGCGTTGAAGCGACAGACATTACCTACAATGAGCAGTTCTTC
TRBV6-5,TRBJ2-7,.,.,CASSYSTGAKSYEQYF,TGTGCCAGCAGTTACTCGACAGGAGCTAAGTCCTACGAGCAGTACTTC
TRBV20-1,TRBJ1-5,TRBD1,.,CSADRGGDRSVSNQPQHF,TGCAGTGCAGACAGGGGGGGGGATAGATCGGTTAGCAATCAGCCCCAGCATTTT
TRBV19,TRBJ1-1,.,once,CASSRYEFLNTEAFF,TGTGCCAGTAGTCGATATGAGTTCCTGAACACTGAAGCTTTCTTT
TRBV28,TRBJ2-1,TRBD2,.,CASSLRLAGVGEQFF,TGTGCCAGCAGTTTACGGCTAGCGGGAGTGGGTGAGCAGTTCTTC
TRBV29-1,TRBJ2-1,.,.,CSVVTGREEQFF,TGCAGCGTTGTGACGGGTCGTGAGGAGCAGTTCTTC
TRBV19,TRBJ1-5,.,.,CASTWTAYSNQPQHF,TGTGCCAGTACCTGGACAGCCTATAGCAATCAGCCCCAGCATTTT
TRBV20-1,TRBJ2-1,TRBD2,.,CSASQTSGRGNEQFF,TGCAGTGCTAGCCAGACTAGCGGGAGAGGGAATGAGCAGTTCTTC
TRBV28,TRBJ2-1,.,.,CAIAPPLSTRVGYNEQFF,TGTGCCATCGCCCCTCCACTATCGACTAGAGTCGGCTACAATGAGCAGTTCTTC
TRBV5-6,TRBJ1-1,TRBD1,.,CASSAAWGAQGSTEAFF,TGTGCCAGCAGCGCCGCGTGGGGGGCACAGGGGTCCACTGAAGCTTTCTTT
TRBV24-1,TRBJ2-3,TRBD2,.,CATSEHSGGTDTQYF,TGTGCCACCAGTGAACATAGCGGGGGCACAGATACGCAGTATTTT
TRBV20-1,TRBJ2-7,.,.,CSARDRRAYEQYF,TGCAGTGCTAGAGATAGGCGAGCCTACGAGCAGTACTTC
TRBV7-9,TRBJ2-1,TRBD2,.,CASSTVGRGSNEQFF,TGTGCCAGCAGCACGGTGGGGAGGGGAAGTAATGAGCAGTTCTTC
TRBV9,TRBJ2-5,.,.,CASSVGGSNKETQYF,TGTGCCAGCAGCGTAGGAGGGAGCAATAAAGAGACCCAGTACTTC
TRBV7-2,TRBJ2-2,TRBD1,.,CASSRTGTGRTGELFF,TGTGCCAGCAGCCGGACCGGGACAGGGCGCACCGGGGAGCTGTTTTTT
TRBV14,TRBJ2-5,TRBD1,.,CASSQDDRGEETQYF,TGTGCCAGCAGTCAGGATGACAGGGGTGAAGAGACCCAGTACTTC
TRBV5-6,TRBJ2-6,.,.,CASSPYRSGGANVLTF,TGTGCCAGCAGCCCTTACCGCTCGGGAGGGGCCAACGTCCTGACTTTC
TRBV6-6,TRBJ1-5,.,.,CASSDLWEPQHF,TGTGCCAGCAGCGACCTGTGGGAGCCCCAGCATTTT
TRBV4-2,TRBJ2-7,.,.,CASSQDPGPVYEQYF,TGTGCCAGCAGCCAAGACCCAGGCCCGGTTTACGAGCAGTACTTC
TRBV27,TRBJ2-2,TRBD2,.,CASSLSMGLAGKGELFF,TGTGCCAGCAGTTTATCGATGGGACTAGCGGGAAAGGGGGAGCTGTTTTTT
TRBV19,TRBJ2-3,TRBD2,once,CASSIGLAGGPTDTQYF,TGTGCCAGTAGTATCGGACTAGCGGGAGGGCCAACAGATACGCAGTATTTT
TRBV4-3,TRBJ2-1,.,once,CASSEERVSSYNEQFF,TGCGCCAGCAGCGAAGAGCGGGTTAGCTCCTACAATGAGCAGTTCTTC
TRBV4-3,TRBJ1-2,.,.,CASSISMGPNYGYTF,TGCGCCAGCAGTATCTCGATGGGCCCTAACTATGGCTACACCTTC